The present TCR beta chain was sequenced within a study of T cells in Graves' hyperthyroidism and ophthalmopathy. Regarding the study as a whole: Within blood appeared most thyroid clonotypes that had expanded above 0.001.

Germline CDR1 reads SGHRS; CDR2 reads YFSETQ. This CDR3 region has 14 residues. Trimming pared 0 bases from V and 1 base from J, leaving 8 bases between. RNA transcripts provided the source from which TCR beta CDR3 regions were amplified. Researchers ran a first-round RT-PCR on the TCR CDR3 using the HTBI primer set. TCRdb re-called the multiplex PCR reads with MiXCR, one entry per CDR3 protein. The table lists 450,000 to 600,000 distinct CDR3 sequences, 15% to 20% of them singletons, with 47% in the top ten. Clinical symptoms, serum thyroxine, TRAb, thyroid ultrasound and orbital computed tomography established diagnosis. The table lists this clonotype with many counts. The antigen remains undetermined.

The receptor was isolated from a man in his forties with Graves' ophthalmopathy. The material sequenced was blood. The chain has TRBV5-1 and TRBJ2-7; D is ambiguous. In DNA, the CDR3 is TGCGCCAGCAGCTTGGCCCACGGATCCTACGAGCAGTACTTC. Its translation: CASSLAHGSYEQYF.